This T cell receptor beta chain was profiled in a study of glioma-infiltrating T cells. V was pared by 2 bases and J by 0 bases, with 6 bases between. CDR3 length: 14 residues. Germline CDR1 reads SEHNR; CDR2 reads FQNEAQ (reference sequence). Study-wide results and caveats: Very few CDR3 sequences were shared between tissue and blood. Above-expected tissue-blood divergence occurred in all gliomas, most in low-grade ones.

Amplification of TCR alpha and beta CDR3 regions from RNA used iRepertoire nested multiplex PCR. For one-step reverse transcription and amplification, about 90-450 ng of tissue mRNA or PBMC total RNA was used. Using its own MiXCR run on the multiplex PCR reads, TCRdb lists one record per CDR3 protein. The table includes about 190,000 distinct CDR3 sequences, around 30% detected once. Concerning this clonotype itself: The antigen remains unidentified.

The chain links TRBV7-9 to TRBJ2-3, with D uncertain. The sample was glioma tissue, nonneoplastic brain tissue, or PBMCs (not recorded which). This TCR came from a human donor with low-grade glioma or glioblastoma, undergoing nonglioma brain surgery, or in good health (not recorded which). The CDR3 coding sequence is TGTGCCAGCAGCTTATCCAAAAGCACAGATACGCAGTATTTT. It translates to CASSLSKSTDTQYF.